This entry concerns a single T cell receptor (beta chain). Its antigen is as yet unknown. TCR beta VDJ combinations and CDR3 sequences were profiled from genomic DNA. Using its own MiXCR run on the reads, TCRdb lists one record per CDR3 protein. This sample has around 180,000 distinct CDR3 sequences; 50% to 75% occur once, and the top ten carry under 50%. This record comes from a study of CD8+CD57+ T cells in acquired aplastic anemia. General study results and limits: Patients and healthy controls showed no significant CD8+ Simpson's diversity difference.

The sequence derives from a human donor in good health. Sample: sorted CD4+, CD8+, or CD8+CD57+ T cells (not recorded which) from PBMCs.

CDR3 in DNA: TGTGCCAGCAGTGAGGGCATATTGTCACCCCTCCACTTT. It encodes CASSEGILSPLHF. The chain carries TRBV2 and TRBJ1-6; unclear D gene. Trimming cost V 3 bases and J 10 bases, with 10 bases left between them. The CDR3 is made up of 13 amino acids. Germline-derived CDR1 and CDR2 are SNHLY and FYNNEI.